Listed below are T cell receptor beta chains from one sample, sequenced in a study of blood T cells in healthy people across ages. TCRdb re-called the 5' RACE reads with MiXCR, one entry per CDR3 protein. The sample includes about 780,000 distinct CDR3 sequences, about half seen only once; the top ten take roughly 20%. What was sequenced was blood. The receptors come from a man older than 75 in good health. CDR3s include the opening cysteine and the closing phenylalanine or tryptophan. Each record gives: clone size, V gene, J gene, D gene, CDR3 DNA, CDR3 protein. The D gene is left open where the match is weak. Clone sizes are given selectively: once, few, many, or a class where the clone is expanded.

clone_size: many; v_call: TRBV7-2; j_call: TRBJ2-1; d_call: -; cdr3_nt: TGTGCCAGCAGCTTAGTCGGAGATGAGCAGTTCTTC; cdr3_aa: CASSLVGDEQFF
clone_size: few; v_call: TRBV5-1; j_call: TRBJ2-4; d_call: TRBD2; cdr3_nt: TGCGCCAGCAGCTTGGTGGCTAGCGGGAGTATTGAGCAGTACTTC; cdr3_aa: CASSLVASGSIEQYF
clone_size: -; v_call: TRBV29-1; j_call: TRBJ1-5; d_call: TRBD1; cdr3_nt: TGCAGCGTTGACCGAGACAGGGGTGGACAGCCCCAGCATTTT; cdr3_aa: CSVDRDRGGQPQHF
clone_size: -; v_call: TRBV28; j_call: TRBJ2-3; d_call: TRBD1; cdr3_nt: TGTGCCAGCAGTTTATTCGGACAGGGGGCTGGAGATACGCAGTATTTT; cdr3_aa: CASSLFGQGAGDTQYF
clone_size: few; v_call: TRBV18; j_call: TRBJ2-7; d_call: TRBD2; cdr3_nt: TGTGCCAGCTCTAAATCTAGCGGGAGCTACGAGCAGTACTTC; cdr3_aa: CASSKSSGSYEQYF
clone_size: -; v_call: TRBV7-6; j_call: TRBJ2-1; d_call: -; cdr3_nt: TGTGCCAGCAGCTTAGTGGACGGACCCTACGAGCAGTTCTTC; cdr3_aa: CASSLVDGPYEQFF
clone_size: -; v_call: TRBV7-2; j_call: TRBJ2-5; d_call: TRBD2; cdr3_nt: TGTGCCAGCAGTCGGGTAGCGGGAGGGATGGGGGAGCAGTACTTC; cdr3_aa: CASSRVAGGMGEQYF
clone_size: few; v_call: TRBV5-6; j_call: TRBJ1-2; d_call: -; cdr3_nt: TGTGCCAGCAGTCCCGGGACACTAAACTATGGCTACACCTTC; cdr3_aa: CASSPGTLNYGYTF
clone_size: few; v_call: TRBV4-3; j_call: TRBJ2-1; d_call: -; cdr3_nt: TGCGCCAGCAGCCAAGATCCGGGGGACCTCTACAATGAGCAGTTCTTC; cdr3_aa: CASSQDPGDLYNEQFF
clone_size: -; v_call: TRBV12-3/TRBV12-4; j_call: TRBJ1-1; d_call: -; cdr3_nt: TGTGCCAGCAGTTTAGGACAGACATCCTCTGAAGCTTTCTTT; cdr3_aa: CASSLGQTSSEAFF
clone_size: -; v_call: TRBV5-1; j_call: TRBJ1-2; d_call: -; cdr3_nt: TGCGCCAGCAGCTTGGCCGGCGGCCTCGAACAATTATTTAACTATGGCTACACCTTC; cdr3_aa: CASSLAGGLEQLFNYGYTF
clone_size: -; v_call: TRBV10-3; j_call: TRBJ2-7; d_call: TRBD2; cdr3_nt: TGTGCCATCAGTGAGAAGCAGCTAGCGGGGGGACTCTACGAGCAGTACTTC; cdr3_aa: CAISEKQLAGGLYEQYF